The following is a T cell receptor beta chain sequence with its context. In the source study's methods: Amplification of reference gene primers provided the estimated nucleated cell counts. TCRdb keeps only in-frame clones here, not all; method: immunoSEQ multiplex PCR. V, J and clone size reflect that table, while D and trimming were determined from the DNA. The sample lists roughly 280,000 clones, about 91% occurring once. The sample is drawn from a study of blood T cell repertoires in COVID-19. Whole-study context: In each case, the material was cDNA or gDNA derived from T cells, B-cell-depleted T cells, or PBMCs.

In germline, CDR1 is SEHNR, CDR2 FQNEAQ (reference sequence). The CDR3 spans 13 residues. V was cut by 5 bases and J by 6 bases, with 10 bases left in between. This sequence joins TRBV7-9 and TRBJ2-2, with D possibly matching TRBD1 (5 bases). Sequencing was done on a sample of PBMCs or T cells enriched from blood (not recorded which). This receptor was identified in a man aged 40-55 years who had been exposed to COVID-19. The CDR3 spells CASSPGSAGELFF. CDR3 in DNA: TGTGCCAGCAGCCCAGGGTCGGCCGGGGAGCTGTTTTTT.